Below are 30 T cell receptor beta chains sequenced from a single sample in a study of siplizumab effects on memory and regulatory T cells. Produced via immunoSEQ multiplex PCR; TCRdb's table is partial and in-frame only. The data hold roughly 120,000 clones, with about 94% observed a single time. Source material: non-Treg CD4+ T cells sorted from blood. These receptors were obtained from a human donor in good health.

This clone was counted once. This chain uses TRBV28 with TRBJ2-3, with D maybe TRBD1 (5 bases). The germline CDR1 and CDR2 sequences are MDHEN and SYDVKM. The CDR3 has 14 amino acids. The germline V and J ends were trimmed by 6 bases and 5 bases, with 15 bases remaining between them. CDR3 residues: CASSQPLGRDTQYF. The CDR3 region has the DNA TGTGCCAGCAGCCAACCCCTGGGGCGAGATACGCAGTATTTT.

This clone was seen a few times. CDR3 sequence reads: CASSFGRTSTDTQYF. The CDR3, as DNA: TGTGCCAGCAGTTTTGGCAGAACTAGCACAGATACGCAGTATTTT. J is TRBJ2-3 and V is TRBV27; D is unresolved. This CDR3 region has 15 residues. V gave up 3 bases and J gave up 0 bases, with 10 bases separating them. Germline CDR1 and CDR2: MNHEY and SMNVEV (reference sequence).

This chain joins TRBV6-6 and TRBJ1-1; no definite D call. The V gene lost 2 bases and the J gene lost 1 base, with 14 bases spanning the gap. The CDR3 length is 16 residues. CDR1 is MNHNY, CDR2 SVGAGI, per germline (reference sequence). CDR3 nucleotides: TGTGCCAGCAGTTACATTAGGACGAGCGGGAACACTGAAGCTTTCTTT. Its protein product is CASSYIRTSGNTEAFF.

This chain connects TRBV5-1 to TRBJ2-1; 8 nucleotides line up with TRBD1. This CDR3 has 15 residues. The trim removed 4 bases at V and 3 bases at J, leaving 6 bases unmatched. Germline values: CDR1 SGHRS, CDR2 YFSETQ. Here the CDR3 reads CASSKGQGYYNEQFF. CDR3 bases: TGCGCCAGCAGCAAAGGACAGGGATACTACAATGAGCAGTTCTTC. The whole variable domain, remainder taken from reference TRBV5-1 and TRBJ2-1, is KAGVTQTPRYLIKTRGQQVTLSCSPISGHRSVSWYQQTPGQGLQFLFEYFSETQRNKGNFPGRFSGRQFSNSRSEMNVSTLELGDSALYLCASSKGQGYYNEQFFGPGTRLTVL.

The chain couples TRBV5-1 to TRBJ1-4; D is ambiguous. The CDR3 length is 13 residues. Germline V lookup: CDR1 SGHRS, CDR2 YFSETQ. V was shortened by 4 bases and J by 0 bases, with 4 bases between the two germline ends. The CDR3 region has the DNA TGCGCCAGCAGCACAGCAACTAATGAAAAACTGTTTTTT. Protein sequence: CASSTATNEKLFF.

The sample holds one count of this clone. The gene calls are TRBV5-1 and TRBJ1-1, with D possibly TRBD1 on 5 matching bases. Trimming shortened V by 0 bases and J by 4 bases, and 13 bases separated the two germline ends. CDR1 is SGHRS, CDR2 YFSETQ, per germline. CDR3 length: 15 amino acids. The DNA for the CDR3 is TGCGCCAGCAGCTTGGGGCCGAGGGGCGGCACTGAAGCTTTCTTT. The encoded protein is CASSLGPRGGTEAFF.

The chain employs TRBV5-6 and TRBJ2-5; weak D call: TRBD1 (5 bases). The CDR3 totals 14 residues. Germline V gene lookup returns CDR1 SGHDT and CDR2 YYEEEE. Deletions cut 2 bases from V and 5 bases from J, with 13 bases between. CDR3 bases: TGTGCCAGCAGCTTTAGGGGCGCTGGGGAGACCCAGTACTTC. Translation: CASSFRGAGETQYF.

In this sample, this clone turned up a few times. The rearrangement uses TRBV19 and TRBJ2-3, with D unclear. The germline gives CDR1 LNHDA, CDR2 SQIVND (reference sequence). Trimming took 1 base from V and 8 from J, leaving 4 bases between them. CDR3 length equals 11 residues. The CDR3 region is CASSIGGTQYF. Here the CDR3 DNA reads TGTGCCAGTAGTATAGGAGGTACGCAGTATTTT. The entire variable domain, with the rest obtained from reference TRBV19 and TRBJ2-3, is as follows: DGGITQSPKYLFRKEGQNVTLSCEQNLNHDAMYWYRQDPGQGLRLIYYSQIVNDFQKGDIAEGYSVSREKKESFPLTVTSAQKNPTAFYLCASSIGGTQYFGPGTRLTVL.

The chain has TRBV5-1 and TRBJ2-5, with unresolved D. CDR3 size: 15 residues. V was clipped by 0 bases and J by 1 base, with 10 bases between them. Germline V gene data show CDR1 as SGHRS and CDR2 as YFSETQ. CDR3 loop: CASSLGSAGQETQYF. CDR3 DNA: TGCGCCAGCAGCTTGGGTTCTGCAGGCCAAGAGACCCAGTACTTC.

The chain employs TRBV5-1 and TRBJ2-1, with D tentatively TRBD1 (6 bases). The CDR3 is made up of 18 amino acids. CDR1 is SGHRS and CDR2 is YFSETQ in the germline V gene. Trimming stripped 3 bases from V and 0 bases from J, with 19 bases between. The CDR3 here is CASSSTGVNIGSYNEQFF. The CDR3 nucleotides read TGCGCCAGCAGCTCGACAGGAGTTAATATAGGCTCCTACAATGAGCAGTTCTTC.

CDR3 nucleotide sequence: TGTGCCAGCAGCTTAGACAGGGGAGCTGGAAACACCATATATTTT. It translates to CASSLDRGAGNTIYF. The rearrangement links TRBV7-9 to TRBJ1-3; TRBD1 matches 7 bases. This CDR3 is 15 amino acids long. Germline CDR1 is SEHNR and CDR2 is FQNEAQ (reference sequence). V was clipped by 1 base and J by 2 bases; unmatched bases: 2.

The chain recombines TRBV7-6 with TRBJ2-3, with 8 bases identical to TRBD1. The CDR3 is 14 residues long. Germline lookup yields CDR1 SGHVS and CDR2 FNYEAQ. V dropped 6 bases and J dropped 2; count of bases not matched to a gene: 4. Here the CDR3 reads CASSSTGDTDTQYF. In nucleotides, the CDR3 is TGTGCCAGCAGTTCGACAGGGGACACAGATACGCAGTATTTT.

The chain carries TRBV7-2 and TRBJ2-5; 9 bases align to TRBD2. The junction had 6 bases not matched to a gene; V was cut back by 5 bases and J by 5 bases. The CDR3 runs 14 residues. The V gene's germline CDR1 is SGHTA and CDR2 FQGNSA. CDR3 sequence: CASSGGLAVETQYF. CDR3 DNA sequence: TGTGCCAGCAGCGGGGGACTAGCCGTGGAGACCCAGTACTTC. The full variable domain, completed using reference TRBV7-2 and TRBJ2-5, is GAGVSQSPSNKVTEKGKDVELRCDPISGHTALYWYRQSLGQGLEFLIYFQGNSAPDKSGLPSDRFSAERTGGSVSTLTIQRTQQEDSAVYLCASSGGLAVETQYFGPGTRLLVL.

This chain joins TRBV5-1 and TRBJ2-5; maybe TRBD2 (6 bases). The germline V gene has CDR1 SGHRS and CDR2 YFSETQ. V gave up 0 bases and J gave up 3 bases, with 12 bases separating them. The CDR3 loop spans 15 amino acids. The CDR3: CASSLAPREEETQYF. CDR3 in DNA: TGCGCCAGCAGCTTGGCCCCCAGGGAGGAAGAGACCCAGTACTTC.

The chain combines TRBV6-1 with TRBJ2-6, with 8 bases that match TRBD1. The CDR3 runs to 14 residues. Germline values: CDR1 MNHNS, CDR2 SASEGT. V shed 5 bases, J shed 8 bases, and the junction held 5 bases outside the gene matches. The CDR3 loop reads CASSFTGGPNVLTF. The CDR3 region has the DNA TGTGCCAGCAGTTTCACAGGGGGTCCCAACGTCCTGACTTTC.

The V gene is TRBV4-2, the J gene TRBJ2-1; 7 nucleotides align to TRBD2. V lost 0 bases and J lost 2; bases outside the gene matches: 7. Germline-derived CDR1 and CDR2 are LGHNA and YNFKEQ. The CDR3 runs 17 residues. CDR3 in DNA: TGTGCCAGCAGCCAAGAGCCATCCCTAGCGGCCTACAATGAGCAGTTCTTC. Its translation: CASSQEPSLAAYNEQFF.

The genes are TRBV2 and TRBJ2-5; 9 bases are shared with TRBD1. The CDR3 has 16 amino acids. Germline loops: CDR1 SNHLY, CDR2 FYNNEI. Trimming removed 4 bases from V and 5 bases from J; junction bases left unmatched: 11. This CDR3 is CASSAVSGQGKETQYF. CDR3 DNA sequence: TGTGCCAGCAGTGCTGTTTCAGGACAGGGGAAGGAGACCCAGTACTTC.

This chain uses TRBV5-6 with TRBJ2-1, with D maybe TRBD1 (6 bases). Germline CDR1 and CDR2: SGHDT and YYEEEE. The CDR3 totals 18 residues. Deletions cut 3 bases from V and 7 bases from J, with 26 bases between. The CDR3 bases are TGTGCCAGCAGCTCATTCAACCAGGGGCCTCTCTGGGGGAATGAGCAGTTCTTC. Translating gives CASSSFNQGPLWGNEQFF.

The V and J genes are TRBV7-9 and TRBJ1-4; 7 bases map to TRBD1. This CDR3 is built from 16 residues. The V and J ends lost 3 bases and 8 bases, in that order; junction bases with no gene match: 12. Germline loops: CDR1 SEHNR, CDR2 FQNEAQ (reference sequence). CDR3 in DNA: TGTGCCAGCAGCTTTATTTCAGGGGGGTTTAGAGAAAAACTGTTTTTT. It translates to CASSFISGGFREKLFF.

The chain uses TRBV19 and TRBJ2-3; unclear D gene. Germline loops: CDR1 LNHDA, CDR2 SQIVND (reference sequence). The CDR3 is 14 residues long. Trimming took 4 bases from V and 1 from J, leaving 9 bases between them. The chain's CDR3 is CASSRAGGTDTQYF. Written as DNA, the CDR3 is TGTGCCAGTAGTAGGGCTGGGGGCACAGATACGCAGTATTTT.

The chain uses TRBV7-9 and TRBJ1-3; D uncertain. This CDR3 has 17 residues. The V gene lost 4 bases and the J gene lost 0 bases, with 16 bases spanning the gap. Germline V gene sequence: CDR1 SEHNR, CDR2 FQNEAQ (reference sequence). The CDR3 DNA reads TGTGCCAGCAGCTCCGGGGTTAGTCATAGCTCTGGAAACACCATATATTTT. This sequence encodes CASSSGVSHSSGNTIYF. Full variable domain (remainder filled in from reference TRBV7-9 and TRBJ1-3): DTGVSQNPRHKITKRGQNVTFRCDPISEHNRLYWYRQTLGQGPEFLTYFQNEAQLEKSRLLSDRFSAERPKGSFSTLEIQRTEQGDSAMYLCASSSGVSHSSGNTIYFGEGSWLTVV.

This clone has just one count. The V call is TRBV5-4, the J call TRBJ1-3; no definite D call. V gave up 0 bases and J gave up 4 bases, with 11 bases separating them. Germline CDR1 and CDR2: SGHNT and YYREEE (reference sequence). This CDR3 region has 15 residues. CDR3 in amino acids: CASSLEPDPGNTIYF. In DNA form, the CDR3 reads TGTGCCAGCAGCTTGGAACCGGACCCGGGAAACACCATATATTTT.

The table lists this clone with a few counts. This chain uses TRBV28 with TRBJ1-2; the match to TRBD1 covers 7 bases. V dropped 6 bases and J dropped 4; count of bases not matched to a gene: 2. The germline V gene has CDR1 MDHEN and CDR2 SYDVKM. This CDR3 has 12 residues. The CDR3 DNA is TGTGCCAGCAGACAGGGGATCTATGGCTACACCTTC. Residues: CASRQGIYGYTF.

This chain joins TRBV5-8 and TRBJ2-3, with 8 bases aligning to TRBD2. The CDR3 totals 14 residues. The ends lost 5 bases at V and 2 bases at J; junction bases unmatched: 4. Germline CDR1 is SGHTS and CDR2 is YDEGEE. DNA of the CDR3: TGTGCCAGCAGTATGCGGGGGGACACAGATACGCAGTATTTT. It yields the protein CASSMRGDTDTQYF.

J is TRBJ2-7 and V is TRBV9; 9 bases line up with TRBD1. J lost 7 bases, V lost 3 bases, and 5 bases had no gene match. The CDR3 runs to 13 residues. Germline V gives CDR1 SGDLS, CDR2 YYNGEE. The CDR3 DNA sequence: TGTGCCAGCAGCGATCGGACAGGGGTTGAGCAGTACTTC. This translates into CASSDRTGVEQYF.

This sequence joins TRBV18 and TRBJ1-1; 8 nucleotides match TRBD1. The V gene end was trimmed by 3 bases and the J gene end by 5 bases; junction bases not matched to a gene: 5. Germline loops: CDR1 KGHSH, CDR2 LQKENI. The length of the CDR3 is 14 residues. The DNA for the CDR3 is TGTGCCAGCTCACCCGACAGGGGAGGGACTGAAGCTTTCTTT. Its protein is CASSPDRGGTEAFF.

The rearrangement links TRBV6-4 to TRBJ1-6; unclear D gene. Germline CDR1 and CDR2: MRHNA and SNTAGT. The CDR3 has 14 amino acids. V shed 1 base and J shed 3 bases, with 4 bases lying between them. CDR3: CASSDYSYNSPLHF. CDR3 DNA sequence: TGTGCCAGCAGTGACTACAGCTATAATTCACCCCTCCACTTT.

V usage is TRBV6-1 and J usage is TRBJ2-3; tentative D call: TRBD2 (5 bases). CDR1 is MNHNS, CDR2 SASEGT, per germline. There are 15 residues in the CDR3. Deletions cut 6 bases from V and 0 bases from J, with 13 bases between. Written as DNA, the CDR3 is TGTGCCAGCAGAAATCGGACTTCTAGCACAGATACGCAGTATTTT. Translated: CASRNRTSSTDTQYF.

The CDR3 nucleotides are TGTGCCAGCAGCTTGGGAGCGGGAAGCTCCTACGAGCAGTACTTC. Residues: CASSLGAGSSYEQYF. V is TRBV5-6 and J is TRBJ2-7, with 7 nucleotides matching TRBD2. The CDR3 loop spans 15 amino acids. V dropped 0 bases and J dropped 0; count of bases not matched to a gene: 3. Germline V gives CDR1 SGHDT, CDR2 YYEEEE.

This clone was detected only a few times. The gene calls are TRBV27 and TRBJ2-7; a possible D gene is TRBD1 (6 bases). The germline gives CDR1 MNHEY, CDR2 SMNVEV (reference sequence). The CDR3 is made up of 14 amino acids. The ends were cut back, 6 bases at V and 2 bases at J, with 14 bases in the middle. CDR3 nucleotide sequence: TGTGCCAGCAGCACACAGGGATCAACCTACGAGCAGTACTTC. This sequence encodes CASSTQGSTYEQYF.